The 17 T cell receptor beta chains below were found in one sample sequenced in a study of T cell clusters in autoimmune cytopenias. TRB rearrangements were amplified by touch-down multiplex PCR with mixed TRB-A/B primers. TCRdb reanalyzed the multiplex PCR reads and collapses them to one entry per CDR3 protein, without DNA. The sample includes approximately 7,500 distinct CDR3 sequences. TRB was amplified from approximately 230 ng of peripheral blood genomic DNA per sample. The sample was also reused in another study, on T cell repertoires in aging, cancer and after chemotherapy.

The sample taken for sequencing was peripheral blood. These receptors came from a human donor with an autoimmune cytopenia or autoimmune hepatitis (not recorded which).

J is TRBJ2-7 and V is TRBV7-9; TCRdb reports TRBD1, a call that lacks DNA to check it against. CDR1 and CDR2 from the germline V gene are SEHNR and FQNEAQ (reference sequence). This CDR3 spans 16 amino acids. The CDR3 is CASSPRGAGESYEQYF.

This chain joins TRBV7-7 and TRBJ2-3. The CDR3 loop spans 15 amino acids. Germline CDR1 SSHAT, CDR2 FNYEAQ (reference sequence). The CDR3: CASSLSEASTDTQYF. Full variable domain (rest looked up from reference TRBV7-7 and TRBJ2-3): GAGVSQSPRYKVTKRGQDVTLRCDPISSHATLYWYQQALGQGPEFLTYFNYEAQPDKSGLPSDRFSAERPEGSISTLTIQRTEQRDSAMYRCASSLSEASTDTQYFGPGTRLTVL.

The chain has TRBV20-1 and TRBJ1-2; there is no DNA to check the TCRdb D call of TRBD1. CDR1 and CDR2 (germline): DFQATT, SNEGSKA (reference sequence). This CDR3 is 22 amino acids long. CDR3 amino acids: CSARDPHRTWTGGPYPLYGYTF.

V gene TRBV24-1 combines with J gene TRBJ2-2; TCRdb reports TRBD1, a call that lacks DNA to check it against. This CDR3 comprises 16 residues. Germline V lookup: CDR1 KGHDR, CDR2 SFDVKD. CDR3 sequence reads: CATQAGGTTNTGELFF.

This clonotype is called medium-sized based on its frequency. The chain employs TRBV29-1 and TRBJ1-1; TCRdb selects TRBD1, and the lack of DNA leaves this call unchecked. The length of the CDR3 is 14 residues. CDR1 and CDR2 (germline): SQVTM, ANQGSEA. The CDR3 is CSVDGGFGNTEAFF.

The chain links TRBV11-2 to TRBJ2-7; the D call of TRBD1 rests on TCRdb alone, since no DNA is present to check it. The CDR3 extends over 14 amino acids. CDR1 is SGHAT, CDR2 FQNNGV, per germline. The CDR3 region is CASSGGQGAVEQYF.

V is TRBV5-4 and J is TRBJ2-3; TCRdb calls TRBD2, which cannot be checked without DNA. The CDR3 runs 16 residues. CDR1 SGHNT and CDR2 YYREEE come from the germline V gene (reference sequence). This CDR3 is CASSLNGLAETDTQYF.

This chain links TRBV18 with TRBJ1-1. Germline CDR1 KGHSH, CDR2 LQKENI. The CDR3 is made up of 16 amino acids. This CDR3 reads CASSPPVQGLRTEAFF.

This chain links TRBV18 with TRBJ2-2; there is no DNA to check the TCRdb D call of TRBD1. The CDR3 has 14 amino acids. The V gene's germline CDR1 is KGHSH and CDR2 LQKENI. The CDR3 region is CASSPSGDGGELFF. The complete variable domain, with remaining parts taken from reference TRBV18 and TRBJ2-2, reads NAGVMQNPRHLVRRRGQEARLRCSPMKGHSHVYWYRQLPEEGLKFMVYLQKENIIDESGMPKERFSAEFPKEGPSILRIQQVVRGDSAAYFCASSPSGDGGELFFGEGSRLTVL.

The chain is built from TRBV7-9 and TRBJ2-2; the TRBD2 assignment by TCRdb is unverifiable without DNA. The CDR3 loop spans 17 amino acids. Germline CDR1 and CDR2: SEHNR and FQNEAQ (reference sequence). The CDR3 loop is CASRLPGLAANTGELFF.

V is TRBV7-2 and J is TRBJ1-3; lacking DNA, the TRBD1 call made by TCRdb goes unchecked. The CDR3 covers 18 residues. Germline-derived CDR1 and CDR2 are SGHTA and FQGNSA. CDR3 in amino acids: CASSLVGGTGSSGNTIYF. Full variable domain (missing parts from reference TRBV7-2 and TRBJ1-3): GAGVSQSPSNKVTEKGKDVELRCDPISGHTALYWYRQSLGQGLEFLIYFQGNSAPDKSGLPSDRFSAERTGGSVSTLTIQRTQQEDSAVYLCASSLVGGTGSSGNTIYFGEGSWLTVV.

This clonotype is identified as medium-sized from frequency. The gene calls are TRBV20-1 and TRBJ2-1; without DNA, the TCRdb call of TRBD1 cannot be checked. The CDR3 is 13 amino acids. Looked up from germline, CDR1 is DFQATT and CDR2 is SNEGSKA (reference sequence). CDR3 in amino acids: CSARRGGHNEQFF.

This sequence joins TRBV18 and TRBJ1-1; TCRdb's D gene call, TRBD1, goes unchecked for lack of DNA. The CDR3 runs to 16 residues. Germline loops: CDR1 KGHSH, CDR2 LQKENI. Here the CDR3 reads CASSLNPPRSSTEAFF. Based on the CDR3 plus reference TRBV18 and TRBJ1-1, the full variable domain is NAGVMQNPRHLVRRRGQEARLRCSPMKGHSHVYWYRQLPEEGLKFMVYLQKENIIDESGMPKERFSAEFPKEGPSILRIQQVVRGDSAAYFCASSLNPPRSSTEAFFGQGTRLTVV.

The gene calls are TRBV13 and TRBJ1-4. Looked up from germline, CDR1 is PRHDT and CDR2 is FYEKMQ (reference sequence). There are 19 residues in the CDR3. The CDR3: CASSLGVPKDRHSNEKLFF.

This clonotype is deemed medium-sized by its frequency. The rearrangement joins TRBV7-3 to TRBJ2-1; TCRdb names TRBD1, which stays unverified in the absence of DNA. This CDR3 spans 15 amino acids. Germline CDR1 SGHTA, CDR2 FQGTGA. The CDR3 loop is CASSLDRVPYNEQFF.

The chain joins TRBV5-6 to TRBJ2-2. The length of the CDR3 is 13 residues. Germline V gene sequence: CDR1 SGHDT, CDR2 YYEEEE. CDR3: CASSFANTGELFF.

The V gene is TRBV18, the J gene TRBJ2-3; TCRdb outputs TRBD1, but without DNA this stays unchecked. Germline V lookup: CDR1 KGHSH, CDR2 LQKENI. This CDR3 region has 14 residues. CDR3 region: CASSPTGRTDTQYF.